This is a list of T cell receptor beta chains from one sample in a study of blood T cell repertoires in COVID-19. TCRdb's copy holds only in-frame clones and misses some; the assay was immunoSEQ multiplex PCR. The sample holds approximately 530,000 clones; around nine tenths are singletons and the top ten take 7.5% to 9.5%. Sequencing input: peripheral blood. The source is a woman in her fifties or sixties with COVID-19, enrolled during active disease. CDR3s include the opening cysteine and the closing phenylalanine or tryptophan. D genes are given only for firm matches. Clone size appears in some rows only: once, few, many, or a class for an expanded clone.

TRBJ1-2 | . | . | TRBV27 | TGTGCCAGCAGTCCCTCCATGGGGGGGCGCTATGGCTACACCTTC | CASSPSMGGRYGYTF
TRBJ2-7 | TRBD2 | . | TRBV7-9 | TGTGCCAGCGGGGTAGCGGGGAAATACGAGCAGTACTTC | CASGVAGKYEQYF
TRBJ1-6 | . | many | TRBV28 | TGTGCCAGCAGTATCAGGGTCTACAATTCACCCCTCCACTTT | CASSIRVYNSPLHF
TRBJ1-4 | TRBD1 | . | TRBV2 | TGTGCCACCCAAGGGACAGTTAATGAAAAACTGTTTTTT | CATQGTVNEKLFF
TRBJ1-2 | . | . | TRBV28 | TGTGCCAGCGGTGACGGGATTTATGGCTACACCTTC | CASGDGIYGYTF
TRBJ2-2 | . | . | TRBV30 | TGTGCCTGGAGTTCGGACAGCACCGGGGAGCTGTTTTTT | CAWSSDSTGELFF
TRBJ1-5 | . | . | TRBV5-1 | TGCGCCAGCAGCCCTACAGGGCTCAATCAGCCCCAGCATTTT | CASSPTGLNQPQHF
TRBJ2-1 | TRBD1 | . | TRBV15 | TGTGCCACCAGCAGGACAGGGGGTCGGGAGCAGTTCTTC | CATSRTGGREQFF
TRBJ1-1 | . | . | TRBV30 | TGTGCCTGGAGTAAGGGCCAGGGCACTGAAGCTTTCTTT | CAWSKGQGTEAFF
TRBJ1-1 | . | . | TRBV7-9 | TGTGCCAGCACCCTCGGAGGTCTAAGAACTGAAGCTTTCTTT | CASTLGGLRTEAFF
TRBJ2-3 | . | . | TRBV6-5 | TGTGCCAGCGGACTACAGGGGATAGATACGCAGTATTTT | CASGLQGIDTQYF
TRBJ1-2 | . | . | TRBV5-1 | TGCGCCAGCAGCCCGGTCGGGGGTGATAACTATGGCTACACCTTC | CASSPVGGDNYGYTF
TRBJ2-1 | TRBD2 | . | TRBV5-1 | TGCGCCAGCAGCTTAATCGACGGGCGAGCGGGGGGCTACTACAATGAGCAGTTCTTC | CASSLIDGRAGGYYNEQFF
TRBJ1-2 | . | . | TRBV4-1 | TGCGCCAGCAGCCTCACCTCGGACAGTCGGATGGATGGCTACACCTTC | CASSLTSDSRMDGYTF
TRBJ2-1 | . | . | TRBV6-5 | TGTGCCAGCAGTTACAGGAGCTCCTACAATGAGCAGTTCTTC | CASSYRSSYNEQFF
TRBJ2-7 | TRBD2 | . | TRBV19 | TGTGCCAGCAGCAGCGGGGGGGCCTCCTCCTACGAGCAGTACTTC | CASSSGGASSYEQYF
TRBJ2-5 | . | . | TRBV12-5 | TGTGCTAGTGGTCAACAGGAGAGGTACCAAGAGACCCAGTACTTC | CASGQQERYQETQYF
TRBJ1-1 | TRBD1 | . | TRBV19 | TGTGCCAGTAGGAGCAGACAGGGAGGCACTGAAGCTTTCTTT | CASRSRQGGTEAFF
TRBJ2-1 | . | . | TRBV28 | TGTGCCAGCAGTTCCGACAGGCAGATGAGGTTCTTC | CASSSDRQMRFF
TRBJ1-3 | . | . | TRBV19 | TGTGCCAGCAGGGAAATGGACGGTCCACTACCCTCTGGAAACACCATATATTTT | CASREMDGPLPSGNTIYF
TRBJ1-2 | TRBD1 | . | TRBV7-9 | TGTGCCAGCAGTGACCCCCGGGACAGGTTTGTCTATGGCTACACCTTC | CASSDPRDRFVYGYTF
TRBJ2-3 | . | . | TRBV5-6 | TGTGCCAGCAGGTGGTACGAGAGTTCTGGGCAGTATTTT | CASRWYESSGQYF
TRBJ1-1 | . | . | TRBV19 | TGTGCCAGTAGTACTACAGCGAACACTGAAGCTTTCTTT | CASSTTANTEAFF
TRBJ2-7 | . | . | TRBV6-5 | TGTGCCAGCAGTAAGGGGGTAGGGTCCTACGAGCAGTACTTC | CASSKGVGSYEQYF
TRBJ2-7 | TRBD1 | . | TRBV3-1/TRBV3-2 | TGTGCCAGCAGCCGGGGACAGGGGGCCGATGAGCAGTACTTC | CASSRGQGADEQYF
TRBJ2-7 | . | . | TRBV5-1 | TGCGCCAGCAGCACTGGACAGTACTACGAGCAGTACTTC | CASSTGQYYEQYF
TRBJ1-6 | TRBD1 | . | TRBV9 | TGTGCCAGCAGCTCCTCGGGACAGGGCCCCCTCCACTTT | CASSSSGQGPLHF
TRBJ2-7 | . | once | TRBV7-8 | TGTGCCAGCAGCTTAATTCGGGAGAAGTACGAGCAGTACTTC | CASSLIREKYEQYF
TRBJ1-1 | . | . | TRBV6-1 | TGTGCCAGCAGTGAACCGAATCAACATTGGGAGGTCACTGAAGCTTTCTTT | CASSEPNQHWEVTEAFF
TRBJ2-1 | TRBD2 | . | TRBV6-5 | TGTGCCAGCACCGGGACTAGCGGGGGCCCTGGGTTCTTC | CASTGTSGGPGFF
TRBJ2-2 | TRBD2 | . | TRBV2 | TGTGCCAGCAGTGGGACTAGCGGGGGGAACACCGGGGAGCTGTTTTTT | CASSGTSGGNTGELFF
TRBJ1-4 | TRBD1 | few | TRBV7-9 | TGTGCCAGCAGCTTGGTGGGACAGGGGAATGAAAAACTGTTTTTT | CASSLVGQGNEKLFF
TRBJ2-7 | . | . | TRBV6-2/TRBV6-3 | TGTGCCAGCAGTTTCTGGGGAGGGGGACGGGAGCAGTACTTC | CASSFWGGGREQYF
TRBJ1-2 | TRBD1 | once | TRBV7-9 | TGTGCCAGCAGCTCGACAGGGAGTGGCTACACCTTC | CASSSTGSGYTF
TRBJ2-7 | TRBD1 | . | TRBV9 | TGTGCCAGCAGCGTACAAGGACAGGGCGGCGAGCAGTACTTC | CASSVQGQGGEQYF
TRBJ1-2 | . | . | TRBV12-3/TRBV12-4 | TGTGCCAGCAGCCCGCAGGCGGGGGGCTACACCTTC | CASSPQAGGYTF
TRBJ1-5 | . | . | TRBV18 | TGTGCCAGCTCACCAGGGCGGGTTGGTCAGCCCCAGCATTTT | CASSPGRVGQPQHF
TRBJ1-4 | TRBD1 | . | TRBV7-9 | TGTGCCAGCAGCTTAACGACAGGGGATAATGAAAAACTGTTTTTT | CASSLTTGDNEKLFF
TRBJ1-1 | TRBD1 | . | TRBV19 | TGTGCCAGTCGAACCACAGGGGACACTGAAGCTTTCTTT | CASRTTGDTEAFF
TRBJ1-1 | . | . | TRBV10-3 | TGTGCCATCAGTGATACAGGATGGGCTTTCTTT | CAISDTGWAFF
TRBJ2-3 | TRBD1 | . | TRBV2 | TGTGCCATCATGGGGGACAGGACCTACACAGATACGCAGTATTTT | CAIMGDRTYTDTQYF